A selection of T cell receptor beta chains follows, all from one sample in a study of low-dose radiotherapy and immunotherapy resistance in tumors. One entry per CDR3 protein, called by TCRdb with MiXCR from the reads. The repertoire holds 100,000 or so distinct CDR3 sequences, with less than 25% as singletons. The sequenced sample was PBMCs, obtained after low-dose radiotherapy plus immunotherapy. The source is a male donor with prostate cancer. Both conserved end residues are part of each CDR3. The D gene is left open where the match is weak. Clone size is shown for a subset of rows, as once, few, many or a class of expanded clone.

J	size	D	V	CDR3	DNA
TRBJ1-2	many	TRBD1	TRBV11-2	CASSQDRGSGYTF	TGTGCCAGCAGCCAAGACAGGGGAAGCGGCTACACCTTC
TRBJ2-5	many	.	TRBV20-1	CSASHSAEETQYF	TGCAGTGCTAGCCATAGCGCCGAAGAGACCCAGTACTTC
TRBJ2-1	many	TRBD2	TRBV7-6	CASSSVLVAGGSDEQFF	TGTGCCAGCAGCTCCGTTTTGGTAGCGGGGGGTAGTGATGAGCAGTTCTTC
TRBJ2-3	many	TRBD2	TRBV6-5	CASSYAWAGGSTDTQYF	TGTGCCAGCAGTTACGCGTGGGCGGGGGGTTCTACGGATACGCAGTATTTT
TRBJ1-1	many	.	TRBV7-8	CATRTPGAVEAFF	TGTGCCACCAGAACCCCGGGGGCGGTTGAAGCTTTCTTT
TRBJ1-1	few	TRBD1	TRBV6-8	CASSTGQGWRYTEAFF	TGTGCCAGCAGTACGGGACAGGGATGGCGGTACACTGAAGCTTTCTTT
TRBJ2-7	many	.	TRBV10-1	CATSDGGTDPYEQYF	TGCGCCACCAGTGATGGAGGGACAGACCCCTACGAGCAGTACTTC
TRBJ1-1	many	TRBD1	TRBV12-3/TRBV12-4	CASHSTGRESEAFF	TGTGCCAGCCACTCGACAGGGCGCGAGTCTGAAGCTTTCTTT
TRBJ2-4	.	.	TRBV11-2	CASSSRQVIAKNIQYF	TGTGCCAGCAGCTCACGACAGGTGATAGCCAAAAACATTCAGTACTTC
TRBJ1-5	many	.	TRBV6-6	CASSYRENQPQHF	TGTGCCAGCAGTTACCGGGAGAATCAGCCCCAGCATTTT
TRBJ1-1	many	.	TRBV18	CASSPTDVGLDTEAFF	TGTGCCAGCTCACCGACGGATGTTGGCTTGGACACTGAAGCTTTCTTT
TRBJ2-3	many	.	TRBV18	CASSPTTRADTQYF	TGTGCCAGCTCACCGACTACAAGGGCCGATACGCAGTATTTT
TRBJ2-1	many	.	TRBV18	CASSPLGTGSYNEQFF	TGTGCCAGCTCACCACTGGGGACTGGCTCCTACAATGAGCAGTTCTTC
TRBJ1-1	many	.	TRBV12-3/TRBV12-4	CASRAEEEGAFF	TGTGCCAGCAGAGCCGAGGAGGAAGGAGCTTTCTTT
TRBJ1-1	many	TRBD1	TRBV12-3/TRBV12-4	CASGTAPGEAFF	TGTGCCAGTGGGACAGCCCCTGGTGAAGCTTTCTTT
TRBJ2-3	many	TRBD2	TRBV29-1	CSVELAGGLTDTQYF	TGCAGCGTTGAATTAGCGGGGGGGCTCACAGATACGCAGTATTTT